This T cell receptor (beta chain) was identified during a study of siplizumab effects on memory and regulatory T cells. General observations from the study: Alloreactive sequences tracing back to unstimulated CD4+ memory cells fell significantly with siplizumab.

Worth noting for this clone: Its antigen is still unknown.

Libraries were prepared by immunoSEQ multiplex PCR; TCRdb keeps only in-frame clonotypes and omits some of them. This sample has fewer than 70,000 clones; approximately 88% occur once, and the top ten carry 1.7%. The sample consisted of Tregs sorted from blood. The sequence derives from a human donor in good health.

DNA for the CDR3: TGCGCCAGCAGCTTGGGACAGGGGGCGCGTGGGGCCAACGTCCTGACTTTC. Translating gives CASSLGQGARGANVLTF. V and J are TRBV5-1 and TRBJ2-6; 10 positions match TRBD1. The CDR3 length is 17 residues. V lost 0 bases and J lost 3; bases outside the gene matches: 3. Per the germline V gene, CDR1 is SGHRS and CDR2 is YFSETQ.